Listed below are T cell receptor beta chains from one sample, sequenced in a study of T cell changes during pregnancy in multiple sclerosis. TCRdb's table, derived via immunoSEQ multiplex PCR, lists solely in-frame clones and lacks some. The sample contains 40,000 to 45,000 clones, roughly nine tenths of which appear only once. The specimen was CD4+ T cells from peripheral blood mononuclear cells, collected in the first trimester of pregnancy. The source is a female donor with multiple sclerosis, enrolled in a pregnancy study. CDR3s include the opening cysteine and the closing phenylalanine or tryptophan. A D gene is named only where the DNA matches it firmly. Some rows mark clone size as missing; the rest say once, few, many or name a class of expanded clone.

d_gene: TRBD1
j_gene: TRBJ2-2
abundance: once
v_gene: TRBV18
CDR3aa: CASSPPGQATGELFF
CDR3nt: TGTGCCAGCTCACCGCCGGGACAGGCGACCGGGGAGCTGTTTTTT

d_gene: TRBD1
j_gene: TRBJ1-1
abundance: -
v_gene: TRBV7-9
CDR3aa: CASSLGGTGGRVAFF
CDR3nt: TGTGCCAGCAGCTTAGGGGGCACAGGGGGAAGGGTAGCTTTCTTT

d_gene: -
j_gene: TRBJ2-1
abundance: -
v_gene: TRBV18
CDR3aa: CASSLTDNEQFF
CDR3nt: TGTGCCAGCTCACTGACTGATAATGAGCAGTTCTTC

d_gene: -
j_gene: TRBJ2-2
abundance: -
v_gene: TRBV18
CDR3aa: CASSPTSNTGELFF
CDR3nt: TGTGCCAGCTCACCGACTTCGAACACCGGGGAGCTGTTTTTT

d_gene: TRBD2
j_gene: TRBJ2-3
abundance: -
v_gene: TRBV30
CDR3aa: CAWSLGEGQTDTQYF
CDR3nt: TGTGCCTGGAGTTTGGGGGAGGGCCAGACAGATACGCAGTATTTT

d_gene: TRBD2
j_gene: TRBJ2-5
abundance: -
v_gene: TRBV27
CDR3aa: CASSLGLAGVETQYF
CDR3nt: TGTGCCAGCAGTTTGGGACTAGCGGGAGTGGAGACCCAGTACTTC

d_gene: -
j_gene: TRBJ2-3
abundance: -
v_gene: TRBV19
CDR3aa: CASSISRASTDTQYF
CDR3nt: TGTGCCAGTAGTATCTCGCGGGCTAGCACAGATACGCAGTATTTT

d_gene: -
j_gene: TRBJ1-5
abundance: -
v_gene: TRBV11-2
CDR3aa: CASSPLGGGQPQHF
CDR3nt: TGTGCCAGCAGCCCGCTTGGGGGGGGTCAGCCCCAGCATTTT

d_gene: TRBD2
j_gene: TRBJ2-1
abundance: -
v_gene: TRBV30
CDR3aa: CASFNPTGTSGSYNEQFF
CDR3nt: TGTGCCTCCTTTAACCCCACCGGGACTAGCGGTTCCTACAATGAGCAGTTCTTC

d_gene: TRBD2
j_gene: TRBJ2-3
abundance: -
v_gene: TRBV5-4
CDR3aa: CASSVGTSGRAQDTQYF
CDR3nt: TGTGCCAGCAGCGTCGGGACTAGCGGGAGGGCCCAAGATACGCAGTATTTT

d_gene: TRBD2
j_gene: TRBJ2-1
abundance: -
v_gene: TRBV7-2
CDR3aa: CASSLGAGLAVEQFF
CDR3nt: TGTGCCAGCAGCTTAGGAGCGGGACTAGCGGTTGAGCAGTTCTTC

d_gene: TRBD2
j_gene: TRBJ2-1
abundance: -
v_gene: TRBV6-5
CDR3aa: CASRSLGLARNEQFF
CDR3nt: TGTGCCAGCAGGTCTCTGGGACTAGCGAGGAATGAGCAGTTCTTC

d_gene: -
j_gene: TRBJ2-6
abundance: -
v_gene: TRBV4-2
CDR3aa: CASSQETGSGANVLTF
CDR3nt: TGTGCCAGCAGCCAAGAAACAGGGTCTGGGGCCAACGTCCTGACTTTC

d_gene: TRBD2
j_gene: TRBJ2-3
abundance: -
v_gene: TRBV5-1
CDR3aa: CASATSGSADTQYF
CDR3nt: TGCGCCAGCGCGACTAGCGGGAGCGCAGATACGCAGTATTTT

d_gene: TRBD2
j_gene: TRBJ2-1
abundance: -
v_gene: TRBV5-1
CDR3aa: CASSYRTSGSSDEQFF
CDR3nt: TGCGCCAGCAGCTACCGGACTAGCGGGAGTTCAGATGAGCAGTTCTTC

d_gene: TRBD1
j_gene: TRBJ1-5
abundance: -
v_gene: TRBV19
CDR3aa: CASTGGQVGQPQHF
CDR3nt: TGTGCCAGTACCGGGGGACAGGTCGGTCAGCCCCAGCATTTT

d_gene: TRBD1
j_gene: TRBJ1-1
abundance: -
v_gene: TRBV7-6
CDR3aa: CASSLTGTGTTEAFF
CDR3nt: TGTGCCAGCAGCTTAACCGGGACAGGGACCACTGAAGCTTTCTTT

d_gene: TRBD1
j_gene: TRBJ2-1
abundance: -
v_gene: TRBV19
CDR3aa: CASSIEGAHEQFF
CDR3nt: TGTGCCAGTAGTATTGAGGGGGCTCATGAGCAGTTCTTC

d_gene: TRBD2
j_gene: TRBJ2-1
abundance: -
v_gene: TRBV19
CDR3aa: CASSIAAGAWNEQFF
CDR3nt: TGTGCCAGTAGTATCGCTGCGGGAGCTTGGAATGAGCAGTTCTTC

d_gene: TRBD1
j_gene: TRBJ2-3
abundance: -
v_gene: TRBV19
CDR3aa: CASRLDFGQGADTDTQYF
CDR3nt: TGTGCCAGTCGTCTAGATTTCGGACAGGGGGCAGACACAGATACGCAGTATTTT

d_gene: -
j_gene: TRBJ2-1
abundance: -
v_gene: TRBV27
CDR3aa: CASSTPRTGGDENEQFF
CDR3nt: TGTGCCAGCAGTACACCGAGGACAGGAGGGGACGAAAATGAGCAGTTCTTC

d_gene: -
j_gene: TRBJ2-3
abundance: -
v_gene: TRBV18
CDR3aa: CASSPAGYDTQYF
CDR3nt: TGTGCCAGCTCACCGGCGGGGTATGACACGCAGTATTTT

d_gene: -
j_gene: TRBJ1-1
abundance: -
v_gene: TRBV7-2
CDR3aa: CASSVKPGWRGAFF
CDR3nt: TGTGCCAGCAGCGTAAAACCCGGCTGGAGGGGAGCTTTCTTT

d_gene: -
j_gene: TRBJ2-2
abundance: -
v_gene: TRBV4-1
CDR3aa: CASSQEGANTGELFF
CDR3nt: TGCGCCAGCAGCCAAGAGGGGGCCAACACCGGGGAGCTGTTTTTT

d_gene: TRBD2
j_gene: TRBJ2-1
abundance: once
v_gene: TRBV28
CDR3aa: CASSPGGAGGPSESYNEQFF
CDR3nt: TGTGCCAGCAGTCCTGGAGGAGCGGGAGGGCCATCAGAGTCCTACAATGAGCAGTTCTTC

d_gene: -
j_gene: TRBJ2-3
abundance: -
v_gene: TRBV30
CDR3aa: CANRGSGDTQYF
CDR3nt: TGTGCCAACCGAGGGAGCGGAGATACGCAGTATTTT

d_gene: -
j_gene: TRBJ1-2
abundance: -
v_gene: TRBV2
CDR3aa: CASSALGGASDGYTF
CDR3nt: TGTGCCAGCAGTGCCCTAGGGGGGGCTTCGGATGGCTACACCTTC

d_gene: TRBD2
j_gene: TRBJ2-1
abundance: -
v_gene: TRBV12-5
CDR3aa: CASGGSGRNYNEQFF
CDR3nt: TGTGCTAGTGGAGGTAGCGGGAGGAACTACAATGAGCAGTTCTTC

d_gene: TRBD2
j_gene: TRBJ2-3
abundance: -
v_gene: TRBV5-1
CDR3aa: CASSGLSGSTDTQYF
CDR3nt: TGCGCCAGCTCGGGGCTTAGCGGGAGCACAGATACGCAGTATTTT